The 25 T cell receptor beta chains below all came from one sample that was sequenced in a study of blood T cell repertoires in COVID-19. The table came from immunoSEQ multiplex PCR; TCRdb's copy has only in-frame clones and leaves some out. The repertoire includes some 340,000 clones, 85% of them detected once, and roughly 3.6% sits in the top ten. Sequenced input: peripheral blood. The origin of the receptors is a woman aged 18-29 years with acute or convalescent COVID-19.

The chain recombines TRBV18 with TRBJ1-1, with a weak D call TRBD1 (5 bases). Germline lookup yields CDR1 KGHSH and CDR2 LQKENI. Trimming stripped 3 bases from V and 5 bases from J, with 19 bases between. CDR3 length: 16 residues. The CDR3 here is CASSPGVGAGGTEAFF. The CDR3 nucleotides read TGTGCCAGCTCACCCGGAGTCGGGGCGGGAGGGACTGAAGCTTTCTTT. Together with reference TRBV18 and TRBJ1-1, the CDR3 gives the full variable domain: NAGVMQNPRHLVRRRGQEARLRCSPMKGHSHVYWYRQLPEEGLKFMVYLQKENIIDESGMPKERFSAEFPKEGPSILRIQQVVRGDSAAYFCASSPGVGAGGTEAFFGQGTRLTVV.

The chain recombines TRBV18 with TRBJ1-2, with D perhaps matching TRBD1 (6 bases). Trimming cost V 4 bases and J 1 base, with 10 bases left between them. The CDR3 length is 14 residues. CDR1 is KGHSH, CDR2 LQKENI, per germline. The CDR3 nucleotides read TGTGCCAGCTCACAGACAGGATTTAACTATGGCTACACCTTC. This sequence encodes CASSQTGFNYGYTF. The full variable domain, completed using reference TRBV18 and TRBJ1-2, is NAGVMQNPRHLVRRRGQEARLRCSPMKGHSHVYWYRQLPEEGLKFMVYLQKENIIDESGMPKERFSAEFPKEGPSILRIQQVVRGDSAAYFCASSQTGFNYGYTFGSGTRLTVV.

This clone was counted once. CDR3 amino acids: CASSLGAGDSPLHF. The CDR3 nucleotides read TGCGCCAGCAGCTTGGGGGCGGGGGATTCACCCCTCCACTTT. The rearrangement links TRBV5-1 to TRBJ1-6, with a tentative D call TRBD1 (5 bases). CDR3 length: 14 amino acids. Germline V gives CDR1 SGHRS, CDR2 YFSETQ. Trimming took off 0 bases at V and 8 bases at J, with 9 bases between the two ends.

This chain uses TRBV28 with TRBJ1-4, with D possibly matching TRBD1 (6 bases). The CDR3 runs to 15 residues. V was trimmed by 6 bases and J by 2 bases, leaving 13 bases between them. Germline V gene lookup returns CDR1 MDHEN and CDR2 SYDVKM. As DNA, the CDR3 is TGTGCCAGCAGCGTGGGGGCAACCACTAATGAAAAACTGTTTTTT. It codes for CASSVGATTNEKLFF.

The chain has TRBV4-1 and TRBJ2-3, with 12 nucleotides matching TRBD2. The germline gives CDR1 MGHRA, CDR2 YSYEKL. There are 18 residues in the CDR3. Trimming took 3 bases from V and 2 from J; bases not matched to a gene: 9. CDR3 region: CASSQTRTSGTITDTQYF. The CDR3 DNA reads TGCGCCAGCAGCCAGACGAGGACTAGCGGGACCATCACAGATACGCAGTATTTT.

This sequence joins TRBV6-5 and TRBJ2-3; D gene ambiguous. Germline CDR1 MNHEY, CDR2 SVGAGI. Between the trimmed V and J ends, which lost 6 bases and 6 bases, there was a span of 4 bases. The CDR3 runs to 10 residues. CDR3 bases: TGTGCCAGCAGCCAGGATACGCAGTATTTT. It specifies CASSQDTQYF.

This sequence joins TRBV3-1 (or the pseudogene TRBV3-2) and TRBJ2-7, with TRBD2 matching 10 bases. Trimming cost V 5 bases and J 5 bases; bases outside gene matches: 9. The V gene's germline CDR1 is LGHDT and CDR2 YNNKEL (reference sequence). The CDR3 is 15 residues long. The DNA for the CDR3 is TGTGCCAGCAGCGATATTACTAGCGGGAACCACGAGCAGTACTTC. This translates into CASSDITSGNHEQYF.

This clone showed up just once. The chain has TRBV4-1 and TRBJ2-4; D gene uncertain. The germline V gene encodes CDR1 MGHRA and CDR2 YSYEKL. V shed 2 bases and J shed 0 bases, with 14 bases lying between them. This CDR3 is 17 amino acids long. Here the CDR3 reads CASSQFLTPIAKNIQYF. The CDR3 coding sequence is TGCGCCAGCAGCCAATTCCTGACACCCATAGCCAAAAACATTCAGTACTTC.

V usage is TRBV7-3 and J usage is TRBJ2-3; D unclear. CDR3 size: 12 residues. The germline V and J ends were trimmed by 5 bases and 5 bases, with 8 bases remaining between them. Per the germline V gene, CDR1 is SGHTA and CDR2 is FQGTGA. CDR3 region: CASSPSGDTQYF. DNA of the CDR3: TGTGCCAGCAGCCCCTCCGGAGATACGCAGTATTTT.

The CDR3 nucleotides read TGTGCCAGTAGTCTCGGTACAGGGGTCAATCAGCCCCAGCATTTT. This encodes CASSLGTGVNQPQHF. The chain couples TRBV19 to TRBJ1-5; TRBD1 matches at 7 bases. Germline V lookup: CDR1 LNHDA, CDR2 SQIVND (reference sequence). The trim removed 5 bases at V and 3 bases at J, leaving 7 bases unmatched. This CDR3 has 15 residues.

The gene calls are TRBV27 and TRBJ1-1, with 7 bases lining up with TRBD1. The germline CDR1 and CDR2 sequences are MNHEY and SMNVEV (reference sequence). This CDR3 comprises 14 residues. The trim removed 5 bases at V and 0 bases at J, leaving 3 bases unmatched. CDR3 loop: CASSITGVNTEAFF. CDR3 coding DNA: TGTGCCAGCAGTATCACAGGGGTGAACACTGAAGCTTTCTTT.

V usage is TRBV9 and J usage is TRBJ2-3, with TRBD2 matching 10 bases. The CDR3 has 15 residues. Germline V gene lookup returns CDR1 SGDLS and CDR2 YYNGEE. Germline trimming cut 3 bases from V and 3 bases from J; bases unmatched to any gene: 4. DNA for the CDR3: TGTGCCAGCAGCGGGTCTAGCGGGAGAACAGATACGCAGTATTTT. It is translated as CASSGSSGRTDTQYF.

J is TRBJ2-1 and V is TRBV4-2; TRBD2 matches at 7 bases. The V segment lost 1 base and the J segment 7 bases; nucleotides outside the gene matches: 13. The CDR3 loop spans 17 amino acids. Germline V lookup: CDR1 LGHNA, CDR2 YNFKEQ. The CDR3 sequence: CASSQVAGEGFWNEQFF. The DNA for the CDR3 is TGTGCCAGCAGCCAAGTGGCGGGGGAAGGTTTTTGGAATGAGCAGTTCTTC.

J is TRBJ2-5 and V is TRBV7-6; 13 positions agree with TRBD2. The CDR3 contains 16 residues. Trimming took 1 base from V and 2 from J; bases not matched to a gene: 1. Per germline, CDR1 SGHVS and CDR2 FNYEAQ. CDR3 amino acids: CASSLGLAGGQETQYF. The CDR3, as DNA: TGTGCCAGCAGCTTAGGACTAGCGGGAGGACAAGAGACCCAGTACTTC.

The chain couples TRBV28 to TRBJ2-5; 7 positions agree with TRBD1. Germline CDR1 and CDR2: MDHEN and SYDVKM. Trimming at V came to 4 bases and at J to 5 bases, leaving 10 bases not matched to a gene. The CDR3 has 15 residues. CDR3 sequence: CASSSKAGGGETQYF. For the CDR3, the DNA is TGTGCCAGCAGTTCCAAAGCAGGGGGTGGTGAGACCCAGTACTTC.

J is TRBJ2-1 and V is TRBV6-5; D uncertain. This CDR3 region has 12 residues. Trimming shortened V by 6 bases and J by 3 bases, and 6 bases separated the two germline ends. The germline V gene encodes CDR1 MNHEY and CDR2 SVGAGI. Written as DNA, the CDR3 is TGTGCCAGCAGGACTTTCTACAATGAGCAGTTCTTC. This encodes CASRTFYNEQFF.

The chain uses TRBV28 and TRBJ1-5; no clear D gene. The V gene lost 4 bases and the J gene lost 2 bases, with 12 bases spanning the gap. Germline V gives CDR1 MDHEN, CDR2 SYDVKM. The CDR3 has 15 residues. CDR3 residues: CASSWALRGNQPQHF. In DNA, the CDR3 is TGTGCCAGCAGTTGGGCCCTGAGGGGCAATCAGCCCCAGCATTTT.

The chain employs TRBV19 and TRBJ2-7; 16 positions match TRBD2. Looked up from germline, CDR1 is LNHDA and CDR2 is SQIVND (reference sequence). V trimming: 3 bases; J trimming: 0 bases; junction bases outside the gene matches: 5. The length of the CDR3 is 18 residues. CDR3 sequence (DNA): TGTGCCAGTAGTATGGGACTAGCGGGAGGGCGGAGCTCCTACGAGCAGTACTTC. Protein product: CASSMGLAGGRSSYEQYF.

The V gene is TRBV11-2, the J gene TRBJ2-1; possibly TRBD2 for D (5 bases). The CDR3 loop spans 16 amino acids. Germline assignment: CDR1 SGHAT and CDR2 FQNNGV. Trimming shortened V by 4 bases and J by 9 bases, and 22 bases separated the two germline ends. CDR3 nucleotide sequence: TGTGCCAGCAGCTCCTCCCGGACTGACGGTGGAACTGAGCAGTTCTTC. Amino acid sequence: CASSSSRTDGGTEQFF. Filled out from reference TRBV11-2 and TRBJ2-1, the complete variable domain reads EAGVAQSPRYKIIEKRQSVAFWCNPISGHATLYWYQQILGQGPKLLIQFQNNGVVDDSQLPKDRFSAERLKGVDSTLKIQPAKLEDSAVYLCASSSSRTDGGTEQFFGPGTRLTVL.

CDR3 sequence: CSASGGVNQPQHF. The CDR3 region has the DNA TGCAGTGCTAGTGGGGGGGTCAATCAGCCCCAGCATTTT. This chain joins TRBV20-1 and TRBJ1-5; D may be TRBD1 (5 bases). Germline CDR1 and CDR2: DFQATT and SNEGSKA (reference sequence). V lost 3 bases and J lost 3, with 9 bases in between. This CDR3 spans 13 amino acids.

The chain links TRBV4-2 to TRBJ2-5; weak D call: TRBD1 (6 bases). CDR3 length equals 16 residues. Trimming removed 1 base from V and 0 bases from J, with 12 bases in between. The germline V gene has CDR1 LGHNA and CDR2 YNFKEQ. The chain's CDR3 is CASSQGTGGNQETQYF. CDR3 DNA sequence: TGTGCCAGCAGCCAAGGTACTGGGGGCAACCAAGAGACCCAGTACTTC.

The rearrangement links TRBV2 to TRBJ2-1; 16 nucleotides match TRBD2. The J segment lost 11 bases and the V segment lost 6 bases, leaving 10 bases of the junction unmatched. The V gene's germline CDR1 is SNHLY and CDR2 FYNNEI. The CDR3 consists of 16 residues. In DNA, the CDR3 is TGTGCCAGCAGCTTCGGGACTAGCGGGAGGGACAGTAAGCAGTTCTTC. Residues: CASSFGTSGRDSKQFF.

The chain uses TRBV12-5 and TRBJ2-1; 12 positions match TRBD1. CDR1 is LGHNT, CDR2 FRNRAP, per germline. This CDR3 comprises 14 residues. Losses at the gene ends were 6 bases for V and 9 bases for J; bases not matched to a gene: 6. The CDR3 loop is CASGAGTGGVEQFF. The CDR3 coding sequence is TGTGCTAGTGGAGCCGGGACAGGGGGCGTTGAGCAGTTCTTC.

This clone showed up just a few times. Other nucleotide sequences from this sample produce the same CDR3. This chain joins TRBV19 and TRBJ2-7, with 11 bases lining up with TRBD2. The CDR3 spans 13 residues. In germline, CDR1 is LNHDA, CDR2 SQIVND (reference sequence). Unmatched junction bases numbered 0, after V lost 4 bases and J lost 4 bases. The CDR3 sequence: CASSTSGGYEQYF. CDR3 sequence (DNA): TGTGCCAGTAGTACTAGCGGGGGGTACGAGCAGTACTTC.

The V and J genes are TRBV4-1 and TRBJ2-7, with 8 bases matching TRBD2. V gave up 4 bases and J gave up 7 bases; unmatched junction bases: 9. CDR3 length: 14 residues. The V gene's germline CDR1 is MGHRA and CDR2 YSYEKL. The CDR3 here is CASSRGLVEREQYF. The DNA for the CDR3 is TGCGCCAGCAGCCGGGGACTAGTGGAGAGGGAGCAGTACTTC.